What follows are 30 T cell receptor beta chains derived from one specimen sequenced in a study of blood T cell repertoires in COVID-19. Assay used: immunoSEQ multiplex PCR; TCRdb lists only in-frame clones, some missing. This sample has 200,000 to 250,000 clones; 75% to 90% occur once, and the top ten carry around 1%. The sample was PBMCs or T cells enriched from blood (not recorded which). The receptor set was obtained from a man in his forties or fifties who had been exposed to COVID-19.

CDR3: CASSMADTIYF. CDR3 coding DNA: TGTGCCAGTAGTATGGCGGACACCATATATTTT. The rearrangement uses TRBV19 and TRBJ1-3; D uncertain. Looked up from germline, CDR1 is LNHDA and CDR2 is SQIVND (reference sequence). Trimming left V 3 bases short and J 8 bases short, with 5 bases between. The CDR3 is 11 residues long. Full variable domain (missing parts from reference TRBV19 and TRBJ1-3): DGGITQSPKYLFRKEGQNVTLSCEQNLNHDAMYWYRQDPGQGLRLIYYSQIVNDFQKGDIAEGYSVSREKKESFPLTVTSAQKNPTAFYLCASSMADTIYFGEGSWLTVV.

Only a few counts were recorded for this clone. This rearrangement joins TRBV10-3 to TRBJ1-4, with D uncertain. CDR1 ENHRY and CDR2 SYGVKD come from the germline V gene. The CDR3 is 13 amino acids. V was shortened by 4 bases and J by 5 bases, with 8 bases between the two germline ends. The CDR3 DNA sequence: TGTGCCATCAGTGTTGGGCCAAATGAAAAACTGTTTTTT. Translating it yields CAISVGPNEKLFF.

CDR3 coding DNA: TGTGCCAGCAGCCCTGGACAGGGCTGGACTGAAGCTTTCTTT. It translates to CASSPGQGWTEAFF. The chain recombines TRBV11-1 with TRBJ1-1; 8 nucleotides align to TRBD1. V was clipped by 5 bases and J by 5 bases; unmatched bases: 7. Per germline, CDR1 SGHAT and CDR2 FQDESV (reference sequence). The CDR3 is made up of 14 amino acids.

The V and J genes are TRBV28 and TRBJ2-6, with D possibly matching TRBD2 (6 bases). V was pared by 4 bases and J by 1 base, with 11 bases between. The CDR3 covers 16 residues. The germline V gene encodes CDR1 MDHEN and CDR2 SYDVKM. This CDR3 is CASSSTSKSGANVLTF. The CDR3 region has the DNA TGTGCCAGCAGTTCCACTAGCAAATCTGGGGCCAACGTCCTGACTTTC.

V gene TRBV6-1 combines with J gene TRBJ2-1, with TRBD1 as a possible D gene (6 bases). CDR1 MNHNS and CDR2 SASEGT come from the germline V gene. Trimming stripped 2 bases from V and 16 bases from J, with 21 bases between. The CDR3 runs 14 residues. CDR3 coding DNA: TGTGCCAGCAGTGAAAGCGCCAGGGGACCATCTTTTTTCTTC. Protein product: CASSESARGPSFFF.

This clone occurred a few times. The chain employs TRBV28 and TRBJ1-1, with 7 bases fitting TRBD1. Trimming removed 5 bases from V and 13 bases from J; junction bases left unmatched: 13. Germline lookup yields CDR1 MDHEN and CDR2 SYDVKM. The CDR3 extends over 13 amino acids. The CDR3 DNA sequence: TGTGCCAGCAGTCCCGAGGGGGCCCACCTAGGTTTCTTT. Protein sequence: CASSPEGAHLGFF.

This clone was seen more than once but under ten times. This chain links TRBV29-1 with TRBJ1-2; 12 bases are shared with TRBD1. Germline assignment: CDR1 SQVTM and CDR2 ANQGSEA. The CDR3 extends over 14 amino acids. The trim removed 4 bases at V and 7 bases at J, leaving 7 bases unmatched. CDR3 residues: CSVATGTGGGGYTF. CDR3 nucleotide sequence: TGCAGCGTTGCTACCGGGACAGGGGGCGGTGGCTACACCTTC.

V is TRBV24-1 and J is TRBJ2-3; 7 bases fit TRBD1. The germline V gene has CDR1 KGHDR and CDR2 SFDVKD. V gave up 11 bases and J gave up 2 bases; unmatched junction bases: 6. The CDR3 loop spans 13 amino acids. CDR3 amino acids: CAIGDRDTDTQYF. CDR3 coding DNA: TGTGCCATCGGGGACAGAGACACAGATACGCAGTATTTT.

This clone was counted only a few times. V usage is TRBV19 and J usage is TRBJ1-2, with a tentative D call TRBD1 (5 bases). The germline gives CDR1 LNHDA, CDR2 SQIVND (reference sequence). CDR3 length: 16 residues. The germline V and J ends were trimmed by 2 bases and 0 bases, with 13 bases remaining between them. The CDR3, as DNA: TGTGCCAGTAGTATATCCGCGACAGATACTAACTATGGCTACACCTTC. Protein sequence: CASSISATDTNYGYTF.

The J gene is TRBJ1-2, the V gene TRBV2; 7 bases align to TRBD1. This CDR3 comprises 15 residues. Looked up from germline, CDR1 is SNHLY and CDR2 is FYNNEI. With 3 bases clipped from V and 5 bases from J, the junction kept 9 bases outside the gene matches. The CDR3 region has the DNA TGTGCCAGCAGTGAGATGCGGCAGGGGGATTATGGCTACACCTTC. Translated, it gives CASSEMRQGDYGYTF.

The chain combines TRBV6-5 with TRBJ2-5; TRBD1 agrees at 10 bases. Unmatched junction bases numbered 8, after V lost 2 bases and J lost 5 bases. This CDR3 is 16 amino acids long. Per germline, CDR1 MNHEY and CDR2 SVGAGI. CDR3 protein: CASSYGLGQGKETQYF. The DNA for the CDR3 is TGTGCCAGCAGTTACGGGCTGGGACAGGGGAAGGAGACCCAGTACTTC.

The chain uses TRBV5-1 and TRBJ2-1; 10 bases agree with TRBD2. Germline assignment: CDR1 SGHRS and CDR2 YFSETQ. The CDR3 length is 18 residues. V dropped 6 bases and J dropped 1; count of bases not matched to a gene: 13. The CDR3 loop is CASTAGPSGSKSYNEQFF. The CDR3 coding sequence is TGCGCCAGCACCGCTGGGCCTAGCGGGAGTAAGTCCTACAATGAGCAGTTCTTC.

The rearrangement joins TRBV3-1 (or the pseudogene TRBV3-2) to TRBJ1-5; D is ambiguous. The V gene's germline CDR1 is LGHDT and CDR2 YNNKEL (reference sequence). V dropped 1 base and J dropped 9 bases, with 10 bases sitting between them. The CDR3 is 13 residues long. CDR3 amino acids: CASSQVPFGPQHF. In nucleotides, the CDR3 is TGTGCCAGCAGCCAAGTTCCTTTCGGGCCCCAGCATTTT.

The chain recombines TRBV7-9 with TRBJ1-1; D may be TRBD1 (6 bases). The CDR3 has 13 amino acids. V gave up 5 bases and J gave up 1 base, with 8 bases separating them. CDR1 is SEHNR, CDR2 FQNEAQ, per germline (reference sequence). Written as DNA, the CDR3 is TGTGCCAGCAGCCGACAGGAGAACACTGAAGCTTTCTTT. Amino acids: CASSRQENTEAFF.

The gene calls are TRBV29-1 and TRBJ1-5; no clear D gene. V dropped 7 bases and J dropped 5 bases, with 15 bases sitting between them. The CDR3 contains 13 residues. Germline V gives CDR1 SQVTM, CDR2 ANQGSEA. In nucleotides, the CDR3 is TGCAGCGCTACTACGCGGCCCGATCAGCCCCAGCATTTT. It codes for CSATTRPDQPQHF.

This clone was observed a handful of times. The chain links TRBV7-3 to TRBJ2-5; D is ambiguous. Germline-derived CDR1 and CDR2 are SGHTA and FQGTGA. V lost 1 base, J lost 4 bases, and 7 bases lay in between. The CDR3 is made up of 13 amino acids. The CDR3 sequence is CASSLIPRETQYF. The DNA for the CDR3 is TGTGCCAGCAGCTTAATTCCCAGAGAGACCCAGTACTTC.

The CDR3 here is CASSLDGLAGGRPSYEQYF. The CDR3, as DNA: TGTGCCAGCAGCTTAGATGGACTAGCGGGGGGACGCCCCTCCTACGAGCAGTACTTC. The chain has TRBV11-2 and TRBJ2-7; 14 bases are a match to TRBD2. Germline CDR1 SGHAT, CDR2 FQNNGV. Trimming removed 0 bases from V and 0 bases from J; junction bases left unmatched: 7. The CDR3 totals 19 residues.

V and J are TRBV2 and TRBJ2-5, with 8 bases identical to TRBD1. CDR3 length: 14 residues. The germline gives CDR1 SNHLY, CDR2 FYNNEI. V gave up 10 bases and J gave up 5 bases; unmatched junction bases: 12. As DNA, the CDR3 is TGTGCCACTGGACAGGGCCCTCTCTCGGAGACCCAGTACTTC. This encodes CATGQGPLSETQYF.

CDR3 nucleotides: TGTGCCAGTAGTATTGGAGGACAGAGTATCAATGAGCAGTTCTTC. Translated, it gives CASSIGGQSINEQFF. The J gene is TRBJ2-1, the V gene TRBV19, with a tentative D call TRBD1 (6 bases). Germline values: CDR1 LNHDA, CDR2 SQIVND (reference sequence). Deletions cut 3 bases from V and 6 bases from J, with 15 bases between. This CDR3 region has 15 residues. The full variable domain, completed using reference TRBV19 and TRBJ2-1, is DGGITQSPKYLFRKEGQNVTLSCEQNLNHDAMYWYRQDPGQGLRLIYYSQIVNDFQKGDIAEGYSVSREKKESFPLTVTSAQKNPTAFYLCASSIGGQSINEQFFGPGTRLTVL.

The rearrangement links TRBV5-1 to TRBJ2-2, with D maybe TRBD1 (6 bases). Germline loops: CDR1 SGHRS, CDR2 YFSETQ. Trimming shortened V by 1 base and J by 5 bases, and 18 bases separated the two germline ends. This CDR3 comprises 17 residues. The DNA for the CDR3 is TGCGCCAGCAGCTTGTCGCCTTACAGGGAAAGGACCGGGGAGCTGTTTTTT. Its translation is CASSLSPYRERTGELFF.

V usage is TRBV3-1 (or the pseudogene TRBV3-2) and J usage is TRBJ1-5; D is possibly TRBD1 (5 bases). The V gene's germline CDR1 is LGHDT and CDR2 YNNKEL (reference sequence). This CDR3 is 14 amino acids long. The ends were cut back, 1 base at V and 5 bases at J, with 9 bases in the middle. The CDR3 nucleotides are TGTGCCAGCAGCCAAGCGGGAGGGGATCAGCCCCAGCATTTT. Protein sequence: CASSQAGGDQPQHF.

In this sample, this clone turned up a few times. The CDR3 sequence: CASSFFTGLGGYTF. DNA of the CDR3: TGTGCCAGCAGTTTTTTTACAGGGCTGGGGGGCTACACCTTC. The chain couples TRBV28 to TRBJ1-2; D might be TRBD1 (6 bases). The CDR3 runs 14 residues. V lost 3 bases, J lost 8 bases, and 16 bases lay in between. Germline values: CDR1 MDHEN, CDR2 SYDVKM.

The chain links TRBV19 to TRBJ1-5; 11 nucleotides align to TRBD1. The V gene end was trimmed by 6 bases and the J gene end by 7 bases; junction bases not matched to a gene: 2. CDR3 length: 13 amino acids. Germline loops: CDR1 LNHDA, CDR2 SQIVND (reference sequence). CDR3 DNA sequence: TGTGCCAGTAGGGGGACAGGGGGACAGCCCCAGCATTTT. Translating it yields CASRGTGGQPQHF.

The CDR3: CASSPPDKNEQFF. The CDR3 region has the DNA TGTGCCAGCTCACCACCGGACAAGAATGAGCAGTTCTTC. The genes are TRBV18 and TRBJ2-1; a weak D match, TRBD1 (5 bases). Trimming took off 0 bases at V and 7 bases at J, with 7 bases between the two ends. The CDR3 consists of 13 residues. Germline V gene sequence: CDR1 KGHSH, CDR2 LQKENI.

The gene calls are TRBV2 and TRBJ1-4; maybe TRBD1 (6 bases). With 9 bases removed from V and 4 bases from J, the gap between germline ends came to 15 bases. The germline gives CDR1 SNHLY, CDR2 FYNNEI. This CDR3 spans 14 amino acids. The CDR3: CASQTGTRNEKLFF. CDR3 coding DNA: TGTGCCAGTCAGACCGGGACACGTAATGAAAAACTGTTTTTT.

The chain has TRBV29-1 and TRBJ1-2; 7 nucleotides line up with TRBD1. There are 14 residues in the CDR3. Germline V CDR1 and CDR2: SQVTM, ANQGSEA. The ends lost 4 bases at V and 3 bases at J; junction bases unmatched: 8. The CDR3, as DNA: TGCAGCGTTGTAGCAGGGGGTGGATACTATGGCTACACCTTC. Its protein is CSVVAGGGYYGYTF.

The chain is built from TRBV5-6 and TRBJ2-1, with 10 bases lining up with TRBD1. V shed 7 bases and J 6 bases; nucleotides not matched to a gene: 4. The CDR3 is 13 amino acids. Germline CDR1 SGHDT, CDR2 YYEEEE. The CDR3 DNA follows: TGTGCCAGCCTAAGGACAGGGGGCAATGAGCAGTTCTTC. It translates to CASLRTGGNEQFF.

This clone was counted once. The V and J genes are TRBV5-1 and TRBJ2-7, with D possibly matching TRBD1 (6 bases). The CDR3 is made up of 14 amino acids. V lost 2 bases and J lost 5, with 14 bases in between. Germline assignment: CDR1 SGHRS and CDR2 YFSETQ. As DNA, the CDR3 is TGCGCCAGCAGCTTCACAGGGTCTAGCCACGAGCAGTACGTC. Translating it yields CASSFTGSSHEQYV.

The V and J genes are TRBV14 and TRBJ2-3, with a tentative D call TRBD1 (6 bases). The CDR3 has 16 residues. Germline V gives CDR1 SGHDN, CDR2 FVKESK. V lost 4 bases and J lost 0, with 14 bases in between. CDR3 bases: TGTGCCAGCAGCCCAAGGCGGACAGCGAGCACAGATACGCAGTATTTT. Amino acids: CASSPRRTASTDTQYF.

The chain uses TRBV2 and TRBJ2-1, with D unresolved. The V end was cut by 5 bases, the J end by 0 bases, with 17 bases between. Germline V gene lookup returns CDR1 SNHLY and CDR2 FYNNEI. The CDR3 contains 17 residues. CDR3 sequence (DNA): TGTGCCAGCAGTTCCCCTTTGGTAGTTAGCTCCTACAATGAGCAGTTCTTC. It encodes CASSSPLVVSSYNEQFF.